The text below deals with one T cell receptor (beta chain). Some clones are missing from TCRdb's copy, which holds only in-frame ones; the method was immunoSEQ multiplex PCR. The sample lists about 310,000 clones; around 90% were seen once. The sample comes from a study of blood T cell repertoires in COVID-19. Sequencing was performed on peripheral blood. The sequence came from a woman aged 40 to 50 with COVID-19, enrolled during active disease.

CDR3: CASSVDIPGELFF. For the CDR3, the DNA is TGTGCCAGCAGCGTAGATATCCCCGGGGAGCTGTTTTTT. V and J are TRBV9 and TRBJ2-2; unclear D gene. Trimming left V 0 bases short and J 6 bases short, with 6 bases between. CDR1 and CDR2 from the germline V gene are SGDLS and YYNGEE. CDR3 length: 13 amino acids.